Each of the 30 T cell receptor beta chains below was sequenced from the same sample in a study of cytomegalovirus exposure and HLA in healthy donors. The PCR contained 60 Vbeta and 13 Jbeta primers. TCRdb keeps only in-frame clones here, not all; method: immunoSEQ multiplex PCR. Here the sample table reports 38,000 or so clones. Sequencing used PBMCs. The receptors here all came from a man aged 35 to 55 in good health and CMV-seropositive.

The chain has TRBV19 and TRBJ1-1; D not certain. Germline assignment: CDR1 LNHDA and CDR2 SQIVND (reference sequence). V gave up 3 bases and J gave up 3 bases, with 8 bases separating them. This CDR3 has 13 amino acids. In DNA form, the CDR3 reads TGTGCCAGTAGTATGACGGGATACACTGAAGCTTTCTTT. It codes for CASSMTGYTEAFF.

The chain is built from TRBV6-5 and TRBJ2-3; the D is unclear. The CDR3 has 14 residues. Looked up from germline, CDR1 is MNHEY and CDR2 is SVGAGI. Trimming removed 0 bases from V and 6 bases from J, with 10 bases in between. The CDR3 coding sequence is TGTGCCAGCAGTTACTCGACACTTGATGATACGCAGTATTTT. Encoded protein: CASSYSTLDDTQYF.

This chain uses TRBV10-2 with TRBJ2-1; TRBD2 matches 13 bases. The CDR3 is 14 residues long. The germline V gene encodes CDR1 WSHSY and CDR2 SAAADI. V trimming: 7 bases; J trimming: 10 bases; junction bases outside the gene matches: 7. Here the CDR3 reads CASKTGLAGYEQFF. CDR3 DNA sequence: TGCGCCAGCAAGACGGGACTAGCGGGATACGAGCAGTTCTTC.

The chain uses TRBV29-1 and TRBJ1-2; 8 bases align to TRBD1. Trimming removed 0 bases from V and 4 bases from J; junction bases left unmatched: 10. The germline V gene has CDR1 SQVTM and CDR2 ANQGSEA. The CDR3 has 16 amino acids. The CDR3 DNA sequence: TGCAGCGTTGAAGATTTGACAGGGGCTTCTTTCTATGGCTACACCTTC. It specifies CSVEDLTGASFYGYTF.

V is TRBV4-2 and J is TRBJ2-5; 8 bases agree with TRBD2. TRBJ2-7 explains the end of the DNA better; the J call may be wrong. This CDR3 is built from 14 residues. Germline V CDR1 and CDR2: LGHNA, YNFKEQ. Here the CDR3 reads CASTEESGSGEQYF. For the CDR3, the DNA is TGTGCCAGCACCGAAGAGAGCGGGAGCGGCGAGCAGTACTTC.

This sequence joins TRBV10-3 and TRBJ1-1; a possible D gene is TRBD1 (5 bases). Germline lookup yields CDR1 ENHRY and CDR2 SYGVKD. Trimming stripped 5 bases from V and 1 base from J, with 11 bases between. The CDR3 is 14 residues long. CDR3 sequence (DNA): TGTGCCATCAGTAGGGGCCAGGGGAACACTGAAGCTTTCTTT. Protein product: CAISRGQGNTEAFF.

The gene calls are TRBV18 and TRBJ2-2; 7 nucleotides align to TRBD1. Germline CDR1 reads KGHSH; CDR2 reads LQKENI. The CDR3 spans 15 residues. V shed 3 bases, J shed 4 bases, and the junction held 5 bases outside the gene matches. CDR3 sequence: CASSPMTGSTGELFF. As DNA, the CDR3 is TGTGCCAGCTCACCCATGACAGGGAGCACCGGGGAGCTGTTTTTT.

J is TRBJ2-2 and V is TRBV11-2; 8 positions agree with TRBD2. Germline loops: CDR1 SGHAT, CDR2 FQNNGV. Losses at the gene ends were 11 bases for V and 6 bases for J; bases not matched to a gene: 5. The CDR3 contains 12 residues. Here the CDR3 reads CAAAGGPGELFF. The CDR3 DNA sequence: TGTGCCGCCGCGGGGGGCCCCGGGGAGCTGTTTTTT.

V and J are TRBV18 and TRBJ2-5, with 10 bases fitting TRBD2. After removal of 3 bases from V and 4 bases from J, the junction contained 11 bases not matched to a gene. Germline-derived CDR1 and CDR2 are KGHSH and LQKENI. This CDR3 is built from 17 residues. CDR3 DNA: TGTGCCAGCTCACCGGGAACTAGCGGGACCAAACGAGAGACCCAGTACTTC. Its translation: CASSPGTSGTKRETQYF.

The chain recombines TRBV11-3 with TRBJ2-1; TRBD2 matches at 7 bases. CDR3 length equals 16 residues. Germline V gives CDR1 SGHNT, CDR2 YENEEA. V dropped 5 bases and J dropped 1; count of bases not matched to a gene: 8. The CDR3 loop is CASSGGTTGSYNEQFF. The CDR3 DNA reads TGTGCCAGCAGCGGAGGGACTACTGGGTCCTACAATGAGCAGTTCTTC.

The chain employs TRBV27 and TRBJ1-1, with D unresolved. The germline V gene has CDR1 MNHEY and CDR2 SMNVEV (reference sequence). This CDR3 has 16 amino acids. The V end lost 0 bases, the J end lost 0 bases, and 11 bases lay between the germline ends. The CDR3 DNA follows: TGTGCCAGCAGTTTATCCCCGACAATCATGAACACTGAAGCTTTCTTT. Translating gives CASSLSPTIMNTEAFF.

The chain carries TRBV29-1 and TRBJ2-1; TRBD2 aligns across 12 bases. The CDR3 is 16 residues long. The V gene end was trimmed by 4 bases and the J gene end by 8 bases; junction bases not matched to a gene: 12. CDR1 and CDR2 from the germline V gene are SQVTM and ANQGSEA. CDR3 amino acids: CSVVLWASGRVHEQFF. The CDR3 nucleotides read TGCAGCGTTGTTCTCTGGGCTAGCGGGAGGGTGCATGAGCAGTTCTTC.

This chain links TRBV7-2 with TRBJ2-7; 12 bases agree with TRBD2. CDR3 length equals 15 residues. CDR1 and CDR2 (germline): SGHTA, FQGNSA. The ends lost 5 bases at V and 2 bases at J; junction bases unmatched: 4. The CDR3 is CASSTGLAGTYEQYF. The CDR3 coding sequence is TGTGCCAGCAGCACCGGACTAGCGGGAACCTACGAGCAGTACTTC.

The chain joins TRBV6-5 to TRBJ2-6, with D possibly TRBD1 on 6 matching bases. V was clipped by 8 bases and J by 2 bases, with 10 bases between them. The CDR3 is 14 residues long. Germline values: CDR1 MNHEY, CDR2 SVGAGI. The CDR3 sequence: CASGTGPGANVLTF. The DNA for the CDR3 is TGTGCCAGCGGAACAGGGCCTGGGGCCAACGTCCTGACTTTC.

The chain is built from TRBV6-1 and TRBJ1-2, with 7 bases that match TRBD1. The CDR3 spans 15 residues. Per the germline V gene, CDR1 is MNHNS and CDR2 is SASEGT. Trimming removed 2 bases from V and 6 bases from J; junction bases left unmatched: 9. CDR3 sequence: CASSESTGQWDGYTF. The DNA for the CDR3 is TGTGCCAGCAGTGAATCGACAGGGCAGTGGGATGGCTACACCTTC.

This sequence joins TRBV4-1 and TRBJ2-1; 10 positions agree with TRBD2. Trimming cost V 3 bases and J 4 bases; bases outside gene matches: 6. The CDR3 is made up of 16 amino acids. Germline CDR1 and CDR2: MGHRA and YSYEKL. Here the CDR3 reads CASSHPGTSEYNEQFF. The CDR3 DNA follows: TGCGCCAGCAGCCATCCCGGGACTAGCGAATACAATGAGCAGTTCTTC.

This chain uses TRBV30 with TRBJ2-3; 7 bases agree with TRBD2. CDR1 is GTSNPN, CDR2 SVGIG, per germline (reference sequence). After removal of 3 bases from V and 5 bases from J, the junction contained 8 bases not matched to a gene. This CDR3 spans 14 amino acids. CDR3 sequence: CAWRGREFIDTQYF. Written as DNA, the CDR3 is TGTGCCTGGAGGGGGCGGGAGTTCATAGATACGCAGTATTTT.

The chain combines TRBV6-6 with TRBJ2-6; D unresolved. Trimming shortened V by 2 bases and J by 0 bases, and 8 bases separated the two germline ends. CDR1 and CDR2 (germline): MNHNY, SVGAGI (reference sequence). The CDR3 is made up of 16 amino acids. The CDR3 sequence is CASSYAENSGANVLTF. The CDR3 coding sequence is TGTGCCAGCAGTTACGCTGAGAACTCTGGGGCCAACGTCCTGACTTTC.

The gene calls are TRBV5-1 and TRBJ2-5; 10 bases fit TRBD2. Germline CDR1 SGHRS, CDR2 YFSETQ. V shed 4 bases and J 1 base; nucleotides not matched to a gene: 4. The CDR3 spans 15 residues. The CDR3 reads CASSPLAGVQETQYF. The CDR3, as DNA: TGCGCCAGCAGCCCTCTAGCGGGGGTCCAAGAGACCCAGTACTTC.

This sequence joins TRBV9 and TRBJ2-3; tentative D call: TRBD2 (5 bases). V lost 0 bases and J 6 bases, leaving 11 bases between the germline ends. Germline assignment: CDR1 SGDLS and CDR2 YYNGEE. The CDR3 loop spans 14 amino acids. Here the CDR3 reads CASSVGGGPDTQYF. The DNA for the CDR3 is TGTGCCAGCAGCGTAGGAGGCGGGCCCGATACGCAGTATTTT.

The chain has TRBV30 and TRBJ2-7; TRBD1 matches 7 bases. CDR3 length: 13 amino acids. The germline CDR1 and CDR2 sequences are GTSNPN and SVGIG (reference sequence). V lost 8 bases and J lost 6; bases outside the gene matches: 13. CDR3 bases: TGTGCCGGGTTACCGGGACAGTCAGGCGAGCAGTACTTC. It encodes CAGLPGQSGEQYF.

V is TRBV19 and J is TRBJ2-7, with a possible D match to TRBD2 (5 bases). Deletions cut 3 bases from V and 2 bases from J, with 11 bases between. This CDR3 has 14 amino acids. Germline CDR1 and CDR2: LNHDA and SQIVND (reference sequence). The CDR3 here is CASSINGGPYEQYF. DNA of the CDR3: TGTGCCAGTAGTATTAACGGAGGACCCTACGAGCAGTACTTC.

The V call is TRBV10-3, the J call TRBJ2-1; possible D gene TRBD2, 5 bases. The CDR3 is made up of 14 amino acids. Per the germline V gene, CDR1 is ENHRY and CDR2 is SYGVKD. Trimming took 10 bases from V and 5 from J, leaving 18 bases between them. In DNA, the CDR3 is TGTGCCACCCTGCCCGGGAATCAAAACAATGAGCAGTTCTTC. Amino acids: CATLPGNQNNEQFF.

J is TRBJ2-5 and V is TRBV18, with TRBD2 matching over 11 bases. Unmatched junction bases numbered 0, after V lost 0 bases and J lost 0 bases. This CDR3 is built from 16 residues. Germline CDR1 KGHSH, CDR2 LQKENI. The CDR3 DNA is TGTGCCAGCTCACCACCGGGACTAGCGGACCAAGAGACCCAGTACTTC. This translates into CASSPPGLADQETQYF.

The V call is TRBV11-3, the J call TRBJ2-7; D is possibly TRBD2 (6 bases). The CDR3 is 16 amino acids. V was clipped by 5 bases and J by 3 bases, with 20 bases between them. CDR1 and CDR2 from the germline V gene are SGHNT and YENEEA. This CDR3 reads CASSDYSAGTGYEQYF. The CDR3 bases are TGTGCCAGCAGCGATTATTCTGCCGGGACTGGCTACGAGCAGTACTTC.

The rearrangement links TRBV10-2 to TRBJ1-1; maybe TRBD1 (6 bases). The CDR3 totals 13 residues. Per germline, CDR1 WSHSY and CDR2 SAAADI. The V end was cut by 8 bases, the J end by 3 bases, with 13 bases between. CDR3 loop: CASEGGADTEAFF. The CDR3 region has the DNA TGCGCCAGCGAAGGGGGAGCGGACACTGAAGCTTTCTTT.

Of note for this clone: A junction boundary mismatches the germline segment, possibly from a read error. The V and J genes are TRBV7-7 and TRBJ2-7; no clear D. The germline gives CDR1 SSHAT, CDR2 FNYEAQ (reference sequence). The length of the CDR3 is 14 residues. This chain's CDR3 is CASSLLSEQDEQYF. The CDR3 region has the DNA TGTGCTAGCAGCTTACTGTCCGAGCAGGACGAGCAGTACTTC.

The CDR3, as DNA: TGTGTCGCAGGGTCCCCAGGGGGCGCGGGTGGCAATCAGCCCCAGCATTTT. Protein sequence: CVAGSPGGAGGNQPQHF. The chain links TRBV28 to TRBJ1-5; 8 bases are shared with TRBD1. Germline V gene lookup returns CDR1 MDHEN and CDR2 SYDVKM. The CDR3 extends over 17 amino acids.

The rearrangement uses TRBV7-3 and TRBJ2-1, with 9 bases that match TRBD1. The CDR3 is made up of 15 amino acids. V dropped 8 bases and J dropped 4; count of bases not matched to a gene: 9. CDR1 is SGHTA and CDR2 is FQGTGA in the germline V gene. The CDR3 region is CASGKDRGNYNEQFF. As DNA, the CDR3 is TGTGCCAGCGGGAAGGACAGGGGTAATTACAATGAGCAGTTCTTC.

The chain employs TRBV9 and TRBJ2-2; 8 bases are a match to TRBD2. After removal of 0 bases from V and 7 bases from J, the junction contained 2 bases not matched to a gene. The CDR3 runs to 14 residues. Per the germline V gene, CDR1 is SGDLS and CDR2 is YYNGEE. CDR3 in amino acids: CASSVAGRDGELFF. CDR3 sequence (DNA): TGTGCCAGCAGCGTAGCCGGGAGGGACGGGGAGCTGTTTTTT.